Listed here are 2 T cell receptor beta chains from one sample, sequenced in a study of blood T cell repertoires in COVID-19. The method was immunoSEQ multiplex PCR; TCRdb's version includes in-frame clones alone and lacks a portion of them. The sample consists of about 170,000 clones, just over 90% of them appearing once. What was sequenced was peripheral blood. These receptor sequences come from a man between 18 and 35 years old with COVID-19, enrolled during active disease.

The CDR3 sequence is CASSQDQDRMISYEQYF. CDR3 sequence (DNA): TGTGCCAGCAGCCAAGATCAGGACAGGATGATCTCCTACGAGCAGTACTTC. V gene TRBV3-1 (or the pseudogene TRBV3-2) combines with J gene TRBJ2-7, with 7 bases that match TRBD1. Trimming removed 0 bases from V and 0 bases from J; junction bases left unmatched: 8. Looked up from germline, CDR1 is LGHDT and CDR2 is YNNKEL (reference sequence). The CDR3 totals 17 residues.

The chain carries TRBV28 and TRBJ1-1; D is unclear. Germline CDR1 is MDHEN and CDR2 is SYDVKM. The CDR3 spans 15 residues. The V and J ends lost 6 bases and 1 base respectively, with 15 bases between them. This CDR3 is CASRPQSRGNTEAFF. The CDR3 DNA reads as TGTGCCAGCAGACCCCAAAGCCGGGGGAACACTGAAGCTTTCTTT.